Shown below are 30 T cell receptor beta chains from a single sample sequenced in a study of CD8+ T cells in alopecia areata. Extraction and reverse transcription of RNA yielded cDNA as the sequencing template. The protocol was immunoSEQ multiplex PCR, while the TCRdb copy is restricted to in-frame clones and leaves out a portion. The sample lists over 200,000 clones, approximately 61% occurring once. The source was CD4+ T cells sorted from blood, collected at week 0. Receptors were obtained from a human donor with alopecia areata.

The rearrangement links TRBV6-1 to TRBJ1-5, with 9 nucleotides matching TRBD1. After removal of 6 bases from V and 7 bases from J, the junction contained 7 bases not matched to a gene. This CDR3 contains 14 residues. The germline gives CDR1 MNHNS, CDR2 SASEGT. CDR3 sequence: CASRTTGGGQPQHF. CDR3 DNA sequence: TGTGCCAGCAGAACGACAGGGGGGGGACAGCCCCAGCATTTT.

CDR3 loop: CASRMGPTILNTEAFF. The DNA for the CDR3 is TGTGCCAGCAGAATGGGACCGACAATCTTGAACACTGAAGCTTTCTTT. This chain connects TRBV7-2 to TRBJ1-1; tentatively, D is TRBD1 (5 bases). V was clipped by 6 bases and J by 0 bases, with 17 bases between them. The CDR3 is 16 amino acids. CDR1 and CDR2 (germline): SGHTA, FQGNSA.

Only one count was recorded for this clone. V gene TRBV6-5 combines with J gene TRBJ1-2, with D unclear. The CDR3 has 13 amino acids. Trimming cost V 6 bases and J 6 bases, with 14 bases left between them. Germline values: CDR1 MNHEY, CDR2 SVGAGI. In DNA form, the CDR3 reads TGTGCCAGCAGCCGTAGGACGGATAATGGCTACACCTTC. Translated: CASSRRTDNGYTF.

The J gene is TRBJ1-1, the V gene TRBV5-1; 7 bases align to TRBD1. Germline CDR1 reads SGHRS; CDR2 reads YFSETQ. J lost 4 bases, V lost 4 bases, and 4 bases had no gene match. This CDR3 spans 13 amino acids. CDR3 nucleotides: TGCGCCAGCAGCACAGACAGGGTCACTGAAGCTTTCTTT. Translated, it gives CASSTDRVTEAFF.

J is TRBJ2-7 and V is TRBV19; 7 nucleotides match TRBD1. This CDR3 has 13 amino acids. Germline V gene sequence: CDR1 LNHDA, CDR2 SQIVND (reference sequence). Unmatched junction bases numbered 1, after V lost 5 bases and J lost 0 bases. CDR3 coding DNA: TGTGCCAGTAGTCCAGGGGGCTCCTACGAGCAGTACTTC. This gives the protein CASSPGGSYEQYF.

V and J are TRBV6-4 and TRBJ1-2; 7 nucleotides line up with TRBD1. The CDR3 loop spans 14 amino acids. Germline-derived CDR1 and CDR2 are MRHNA and SNTAGT. Trimming cost V 4 bases and J 3 bases; bases outside gene matches: 5. CDR3 coding DNA: TGTGCCAGCAGTGTGGGAGGGGGCCACTATGGCTACACCTTC. It translates to CASSVGGGHYGYTF.

In DNA form, the CDR3 reads TGTGCCAGCAGCCCTTACGAAGGGAATCAGCCCCAGCATTTT. Translating gives CASSPYEGNQPQHF. The chain employs TRBV7-6 and TRBJ1-5; D call uncertain. The CDR3 runs 14 residues. CDR1 SGHVS and CDR2 FNYEAQ come from the germline V gene. The V and J ends lost 5 bases and 4 bases respectively, with 12 bases between them. The whole variable domain, filled in from reference TRBV7-6 and TRBJ1-5, reads GAGVSQSPRYKVTKRGQDVALRCDPISGHVSLYWYRQALGQGPEFLTYFNYEAQQDKSGLPNDRFSAERPEGSISTLTIQRTEQRDSAMYRCASSPYEGNQPQHFGDGTRLSIL.

This chain uses TRBV30 with TRBJ2-6; D tentatively reads TRBD1 or TRBD2 (5 bases each). With 2 bases removed from V and 0 bases from J, the gap between germline ends came to 17 bases. This CDR3 contains 18 residues. Germline V CDR1 and CDR2: GTSNPN, SVGIG (reference sequence). CDR3 in amino acids: CAWSKKGRLSSGANVLTF. CDR3 DNA: TGTGCCTGGAGTAAAAAGGGACGGTTGAGCTCTGGGGCCAACGTCCTGACTTTC. Supplemented by reference TRBV30 and TRBJ2-6, the full variable domain reads SQTIHQWPATLVQPVGSPLSLECTVEGTSNPNLYWYRQAAGRGLQLLFYSVGIGQISSEVPQNLSASRPQDRQFILSSKKLLLSDSGFYLCAWSKKGRLSSGANVLTFGAGSRLTVL.

This clone occurred a few times. V is TRBV5-4 and J is TRBJ1-5; a possible D gene is TRBD1 (6 bases). CDR3 size: 14 residues. CDR1 is SGHNT and CDR2 is YYREEE in the germline V gene (reference sequence). V shed 3 bases and J shed 3 bases, with 10 bases lying between them. The DNA of the CDR3 is TGTGCCAGCAGCTACCAGGGGCTCAATCAGCCCCAGCATTTT. Translating it yields CASSYQGLNQPQHF.

This clone was counted many times. The J gene is TRBJ2-2, the V gene TRBV6-1; tentative D call: TRBD2 (6 bases). Germline CDR1 and CDR2: MNHNS and SASEGT. Trimming cost V 6 bases and J 2 bases, with 10 bases left between them. The CDR3 is 14 amino acids. The CDR3 coding sequence is TGTGCCAGCAGGCCGGGACTCAACACCGGGGAGCTGTTTTTT. Amino acid sequence: CASRPGLNTGELFF.

This clone was seen a few times. The rearrangement joins TRBV30 to TRBJ2-1, with 14 bases identical to TRBD2. Looked up from germline, CDR1 is GTSNPN and CDR2 is SVGIG (reference sequence). Trimming took 4 bases from V and 15 from J; bases not matched to a gene: 11. The CDR3 covers 14 residues. The DNA of the CDR3 is TGTGCCTGGAAAAGCGGGACTAGCGGGAGTTTGGGGTTCTTC. It is translated as CAWKSGTSGSLGFF.

V is TRBV7-9 and J is TRBJ2-3, with D uncertain. Germline CDR1 SEHNR, CDR2 FQNEAQ (reference sequence). CDR3 size: 13 residues. Trimming stripped 1 base from V and 4 bases from J, with 6 bases between. The CDR3 loop reads CASSLGYADTQYF. The CDR3 region has the DNA TGTGCCAGCAGCTTAGGATACGCAGATACGCAGTATTTT.

The table lists this clone with a few counts. The genes are TRBV9 and TRBJ2-3, with a possible D match to TRBD2 (6 bases). Germline V gene data show CDR1 as SGDLS and CDR2 as YYNGEE. Trimming shortened V by 4 bases and J by 5 bases, and 17 bases separated the two germline ends. There are 15 residues in the CDR3. CDR3 sequence: CASSPGNVGGDTQYF. The CDR3 DNA reads as TGTGCCAGCAGCCCAGGGAACGTCGGGGGAGATACGCAGTATTTT. The whole variable domain, filled in from reference TRBV9 and TRBJ2-3, reads DSGVTQTPKHLITATGQRVTLRCSPRSGDLSVYWYQQSLDQGLQFLIQYYNGEERAKGNILERFSAQQFPDLHSELNLSSLELGDSALYFCASSPGNVGGDTQYFGPGTRLTVL.

The CDR3 DNA reads TGTGCCAGCAGCCAACAGGGGCTCGTGAACTATGGCTACACCTTC. Encoded protein: CASSQQGLVNYGYTF. The chain couples TRBV6-6 to TRBJ1-2; TRBD1 aligns across 7 bases. V lost 6 bases to trimming and J lost 2 bases; unmatched junction nucleotides: 9. This CDR3 is 15 amino acids long. Germline V gene data show CDR1 as MNHNY and CDR2 as SVGAGI (reference sequence).

The CDR3 here is CASSQDWAGGRGNEQFF. CDR3 nucleotide sequence: TGTGCCAGCAGCCAAGATTGGGCGGGAGGTCGGGGTAATGAGCAGTTCTTC. The gene calls are TRBV4-2 and TRBJ2-1; 8 bases fit TRBD2. The CDR3 has 17 amino acids. Trimming at V came to 0 bases and at J to 7 bases, leaving 11 bases not matched to a gene. Germline values: CDR1 LGHNA, CDR2 YNFKEQ.

This clone was detected only a few times. Sequence at one end of the junction differs from germline and may be a read error. The same CDR3 is also encoded by other DNA sequences in this sample. V and J are TRBV5-1 and TRBJ1-2, with TRBD1 as a possible D gene (6 bases). CDR3 length: 12 amino acids. Germline V gives CDR1 SGHRS, CDR2 YFSETQ. This CDR3 is CASSLDSYGYTF. The CDR3, as DNA: TGCGCCAGCAGTTTGGACAGCTATGGCTACACCTTC.

The genes are TRBV6-5 and TRBJ2-7; 8 bases match TRBD1. CDR1 MNHEY and CDR2 SVGAGI come from the germline V gene. The CDR3 is 15 amino acids. Trimming removed 6 bases from V and 3 bases from J; junction bases left unmatched: 10. The CDR3 loop reads CASSPLGQGYYEQYF. DNA for the CDR3: TGTGCCAGCAGCCCACTAGGACAGGGATACTACGAGCAGTACTTC.

There are a few counts of this clone. The genes are TRBV14 and TRBJ2-3, with D uncertain. The V end lost 0 bases, the J end lost 2 bases, and 3 bases lay between the germline ends. Germline V gene sequence: CDR1 SGHDN, CDR2 FVKESK. The CDR3 sequence is 13 residues long. In DNA form, the CDR3 reads TGTGCCAGCAGCCAAGAGTACACAGATACGCAGTATTTT. Translated, it gives CASSQEYTDTQYF.

This clone has more than one count but fewer than ten. The rearrangement joins TRBV28 to TRBJ1-2; D gene uncertain. V was cut by 8 bases and J by 8 bases, with 15 bases left in between. Germline CDR1 is MDHEN and CDR2 is SYDVKM. This CDR3 is 12 amino acids long. This CDR3 is CASVQGSKGYTF. For the CDR3, the DNA is TGTGCCAGCGTACAAGGGAGTAAGGGCTACACCTTC.

This clone was counted a few times. The chain joins TRBV5-1 to TRBJ2-7; D might be TRBD1 (5 bases). Germline V gene data show CDR1 as SGHRS and CDR2 as YFSETQ. The CDR3 totals 15 residues. The germline V and J ends were trimmed by 0 bases and 1 base, with 11 bases remaining between them. The chain's CDR3 is CASSLDLQGSYEQYF. CDR3 nucleotides: TGCGCCAGCAGCTTGGATCTTCAGGGATCCTACGAGCAGTACTTC. Based on the CDR3 plus reference TRBV5-1 and TRBJ2-7, the full variable domain is KAGVTQTPRYLIKTRGQQVTLSCSPISGHRSVSWYQQTPGQGLQFLFEYFSETQRNKGNFPGRFSGRQFSNSRSEMNVSTLELGDSALYLCASSLDLQGSYEQYFGPGTRLTVT.

This clone showed up just a few times. CDR3 residues: CSVEKGSGANVLTF. The CDR3 region has the DNA TGCAGCGTTGAAAAAGGCTCTGGGGCCAACGTCCTGACTTTC. The chain combines TRBV29-1 with TRBJ2-6, with no clear D. The CDR3 consists of 14 residues. The V gene's germline CDR1 is SQVTM and CDR2 ANQGSEA. V was shortened by 2 bases and J by 0 bases, with 5 bases between the two germline ends. Drawing the rest from reference TRBV29-1 and TRBJ2-6, the complete variable domain is SAVISQKPSRDICQRGTSLTIQCQVDSQVTMMFWYRQQPGQSLTLIATANQGSEATYESGFVIDKFPISRPNLTFSTLTVSNMSPEDSSIYLCSVEKGSGANVLTFGAGSRLTVL.

V is TRBV30 and J is TRBJ2-1; TRBD2 aligns across 7 bases. The CDR3 is 15 amino acids. Germline V gene lookup returns CDR1 GTSNPN and CDR2 SVGIG (reference sequence). The V and J ends lost 2 bases and 3 bases, in that order; junction bases with no gene match: 7. The DNA of the CDR3 is TGTGCCTGGAGTACCGTCGAGCGGGGCTACAATGAGCAGTTCTTC. Its protein product is CAWSTVERGYNEQFF. Together with reference TRBV30 and TRBJ2-1, the CDR3 gives the full variable domain: SQTIHQWPATLVQPVGSPLSLECTVEGTSNPNLYWYRQAAGRGLQLLFYSVGIGQISSEVPQNLSASRPQDRQFILSSKKLLLSDSGFYLCAWSTVERGYNEQFFGPGTRLTVL.

The rearrangement uses TRBV5-1 and TRBJ1-1, with 7 bases lining up with TRBD1. Germline V gives CDR1 SGHRS, CDR2 YFSETQ. The CDR3 totals 13 residues. J gave up 7 bases and V 4 bases, and 7 bases lay outside the gene matches. The DNA of the CDR3 is TGCGCCAGCAGCACACCGGGACAGAATGAAGCTTTCTTT. Translated, it gives CASSTPGQNEAFF. Full variable domain (outside the CDR3, taken from reference TRBV5-1 and TRBJ1-1): KAGVTQTPRYLIKTRGQQVTLSCSPISGHRSVSWYQQTPGQGLQFLFEYFSETQRNKGNFPGRFSGRQFSNSRSEMNVSTLELGDSALYLCASSTPGQNEAFFGQGTRLTVV.

This rearrangement joins TRBV29-1 to TRBJ1-4; D unclear. Trimming pared 6 bases from V and 8 bases from J, leaving 7 bases between. The CDR3 extends over 10 amino acids. Per the germline V gene, CDR1 is SQVTM and CDR2 is ANQGSEA. The CDR3 coding sequence is TGCAGCGTCGCGGGAGAAAAACTGTTTTTT. As protein: CSVAGEKLFF.

The chain links TRBV5-4 to TRBJ2-7, with 9 positions matching TRBD2. V shed 3 bases and J 2 bases; nucleotides not matched to a gene: 6. The CDR3 consists of 15 residues. CDR1 is SGHNT, CDR2 YYREEE, per germline (reference sequence). CDR3 residues: CASSSASGATYEQYF. Written as DNA, the CDR3 is TGTGCCAGCAGCTCCGCTAGCGGGGCCACCTACGAGCAGTACTTC.

This rearrangement joins TRBV2 to TRBJ2-5; D is perhaps TRBD2 (5 bases). This CDR3 spans 12 amino acids. Germline-derived CDR1 and CDR2 are SNHLY and FYNNEI. The V gene lost 8 bases and the J gene lost 4 bases, with 11 bases spanning the gap. CDR3 nucleotide sequence: TGTGCCAGCGGAGAGGGCGCAGAGACCCAGTACTTC. It codes for CASGEGAETQYF.

The rearrangement links TRBV5-6 to TRBJ2-7; TRBD2 aligns across 13 bases. Germline V lookup: CDR1 SGHDT, CDR2 YYEEEE. J gave up 3 bases and V 4 bases, and 7 bases lay outside the gene matches. CDR3 length equals 16 residues. The CDR3 protein is CASSPTGLAGDYEQYF. CDR3 in DNA: TGTGCCAGCAGCCCTACAGGACTAGCGGGAGACTACGAGCAGTACTTC.

The chain carries TRBV27 and TRBJ2-6; 9 nucleotides line up with TRBD1. The CDR3 consists of 19 residues. In germline, CDR1 is MNHEY, CDR2 SMNVEV (reference sequence). The V segment lost 5 bases and the J segment 1 base; nucleotides outside the gene matches: 12. For the CDR3, the DNA is TGTGCCAGCAGTCGGGACAGGGAAGTTCTCGGGTCTGGGGCCAACGTCCTGACTTTC. Translating it yields CASSRDREVLGSGANVLTF.

The chain joins TRBV29-1 to TRBJ1-1; tentative D call: TRBD1 (6 bases). Trimming pared 5 bases from V and 1 base from J, leaving 11 bases between. The CDR3 loop spans 13 amino acids. Germline V gives CDR1 SQVTM, CDR2 ANQGSEA. In nucleotides, the CDR3 is TGCAGCGTTAGTCACAGGGCGAACACTGAAGCTTTCTTT. It is translated as CSVSHRANTEAFF. The full variable domain, rest sourced from reference TRBV29-1 and TRBJ1-1, is SAVISQKPSRDICQRGTSLTIQCQVDSQVTMMFWYRQQPGQSLTLIATANQGSEATYESGFVIDKFPISRPNLTFSTLTVSNMSPEDSSIYLCSVSHRANTEAFFGQGTRLTVV.

The V call is TRBV5-4, the J call TRBJ2-5; no clear D. Trimming stripped 1 base from V and 4 bases from J, with 5 bases between. CDR1 and CDR2 from the germline V gene are SGHNT and YYREEE (reference sequence). CDR3 length equals 12 residues. CDR3 sequence (DNA): TGTGCCAGCAGCTTGAGAGGAGAGACCCAGTACTTC. Translation gives CASSLRGETQYF.